This is a list of T cell receptor beta chains from one sample in a study of T cell repertoires in cytomegalovirus infection. One entry per CDR3 protein results from TCRdb running MiXCR on the reads. Among 500,000 to 600,000 distinct CDR3 sequences listed, about 15% were seen once. The specimen sequenced was CD8+ T cells from PBMCs. These receptor sequences come from a human donor in good health (CMV status not recorded). Some clones in this sample may be carry-over from other donors' samples. The CDR3 runs from the conserved cysteine through the conserved F or W. A D gene is named only where the DNA matches it firmly. Clone size is shown for a subset of rows, as once, few, many or a class of expanded clone.

clone_size,j_call,v_call,d_call,cdr3_nt,cdr3_aa
many,TRBJ2-3,TRBV7-3,NA,TGTGCCAGCAGCTCCCACGCATCTAGCACAGATACGCAGTATTTT,CASSSHASSTDTQYF
NA,TRBJ1-2,TRBV7-9,NA,TGTGCCAGCAGCTTAGTGTCGAGGGTTGAAGGCTACACCTTC,CASSLVSRVEGYTF
NA,TRBJ2-3,TRBV27,NA,TGTGCCAGCAGTTTATACCCTCAACCGTATGAGGGAACAGATACGCAGTATTTT,CASSLYPQPYEGTDTQYF
many,TRBJ1-5,TRBV7-2,NA,TGTGCCAGCAGCTTTTCGGGGGTTAGCAATCAGCCCCAGCATTTT,CASSFSGVSNQPQHF
many,TRBJ2-3,TRBV28,TRBD2,TGTGCCAGCTATGGGCTAGCGGGAGCAGATACGCAGTATTTT,CASYGLAGADTQYF
NA,TRBJ1-1,TRBV11-2,TRBD1,TGTGCCAGCAGCTTAGAGCCCGGACAGGGGACCCCCAGGGAAACTGAAGCTTTCTTT,CASSLEPGQGTPRETEAFF
few,TRBJ2-5,TRBV5-5,NA,TGTGCCAGCAGCTTGGTCCACAGGCCAACCCAAGAGACCCAGTACTTC,CASSLVHRPTQETQYF
few,TRBJ2-5,TRBV27,TRBD1,TGTGCCAGCAGAAAACGGACAGGGAAGACCCAGTACTTC,CASRKRTGKTQYF
few,TRBJ1-3,TRBV6-2/TRBV6-3,NA,TGTGCCAGCAGTTACTCGGGCAGGGGAAGAGACTCTGGAAACACCATATATTTT,CASSYSGRGRDSGNTIYF
few,TRBJ2-1,TRBV2,TRBD1,TGTGCCAGCCTAGGACAGGGGGCGGTCAATGAGCAGTTCTTC,CASLGQGAVNEQFF
once,TRBJ1-2,TRBV6-5,NA,TGTGCCAGCAGCCCGGGTCCTAATTACTATGGCTACACCTTC,CASSPGPNYYGYTF
many,TRBJ1-5,TRBV6-1,TRBD1,TGTGCCAGCAGTCTAGGGACAGGGGGCGCGTCGAGTCAGCCCCAGCATTTT,CASSLGTGGASSQPQHF
many,TRBJ1-2,TRBV6-1,NA,TGTGCCAGCAGAGCCGGGTTCGGGAAGTATGGCTACACCTTC,CASRAGFGKYGYTF
NA,TRBJ1-5,TRBV19,NA,TGTGCCAGTAGTACTGAGGGCGGGCAGCCCCAGCATTTT,CASSTEGGQPQHF
many,TRBJ1-1,TRBV7-6,NA,TGTGCCAGCAGCTTAGCGCCCCCAGGGGTGGTGAGTGAAGCTTTCTTT,CASSLAPPGVVSEAFF
NA,TRBJ1-2,TRBV30,NA,TGTGCCTGGACGCCCTCTAACTATGCCTACACCTTC,CAWTPSNYAYTF
few,TRBJ2-5,TRBV9,NA,TGTGCCAGCAGCGTAGGTGGGGCTTACTTGGAGACCCAGTACTTC,CASSVGGAYLETQYF
NA,TRBJ2-1,TRBV14,TRBD2,TGTGCCAGCAGCCAAGGGACTAGCGGGAATCCGCGCAATGAGCAGTTCTTC,CASSQGTSGNPRNEQFF
many,TRBJ1-5,TRBV12-5,NA,TGTGCTAGTGGCGAGGAAGGTCAGCCCCAGCATTTT,CASGEEGQPQHF
many,TRBJ1-1,TRBV7-8,TRBD1,TGTGCCAGCAGCTCCGGGGACAGACTAGACGAAGCTTTCTTT,CASSSGDRLDEAFF
many,TRBJ2-4,TRBV28,NA,TGTGCCAGCAGTCTACACACGGAACTAGCCAAAAACATTCAGTACTTC,CASSLHTELAKNIQYF
many,TRBJ2-5,TRBV7-2,NA,TGTGCCAGCAGCAGTAACCCGAATGGAGAGACCCAGTACTTC,CASSSNPNGETQYF
NA,TRBJ2-5,TRBV24-1,NA,TGTGCCACCAGTGATCCTCCAGGTGGTTTAGAGACCCAGTACTTC,CATSDPPGGLETQYF
few,TRBJ2-1,TRBV29-1,TRBD2,TGCAGCGTAAGAGCGGGAGGCCCCTACAATGAGCAGTTCTTC,CSVRAGGPYNEQFF
NA,TRBJ2-1,TRBV13,TRBD2,TGTGCCACCGCATATAGCGGGAATGAGCAGTTCTTC,CATAYSGNEQFF
many,TRBJ2-2,TRBV6-1,NA,TGTGCCAGCAGGCGACTAGGGGACGGGGAGCTGTTTTTT,CASRRLGDGELFF
many,TRBJ2-1,TRBV12-3/TRBV12-4,NA,TGTGCCAGCAGTTCCAGCCCCACGAATGAGCAGTTCTTC,CASSSSPTNEQFF
NA,TRBJ1-4,TRBV20-1,NA,TGCAGTGCTCACAGGTCCTCTAATGAAAAACTGTTTTTT,CSAHRSSNEKLFF
NA,TRBJ2-7,TRBV6-1,TRBD1,TGTGCCAGCAGTGAAGCATGGACAGGCAACGAGCAGTACTTC,CASSEAWTGNEQYF
NA,TRBJ1-5,TRBV24-1,NA,TGTGCCACCAGTGATTTGCAAGAGGAGCAGCCCCAGCATTTT,CATSDLQEEQPQHF
many,TRBJ1-2,TRBV25-1,TRBD1,TGTGCCAGCAGCCGGGACAGCCTTAATGGCTACACCTTC,CASSRDSLNGYTF
many,TRBJ2-7,TRBV7-9,NA,TGTGCCAGCAGCCAACAGCAGACCTACGAGCAGTACTTC,CASSQQQTYEQYF
NA,TRBJ2-1,TRBV30,NA,TGTGCCTGGAGTTTGGCCTACCCCTACAATGAGCAGTTCTTC,CAWSLAYPYNEQFF